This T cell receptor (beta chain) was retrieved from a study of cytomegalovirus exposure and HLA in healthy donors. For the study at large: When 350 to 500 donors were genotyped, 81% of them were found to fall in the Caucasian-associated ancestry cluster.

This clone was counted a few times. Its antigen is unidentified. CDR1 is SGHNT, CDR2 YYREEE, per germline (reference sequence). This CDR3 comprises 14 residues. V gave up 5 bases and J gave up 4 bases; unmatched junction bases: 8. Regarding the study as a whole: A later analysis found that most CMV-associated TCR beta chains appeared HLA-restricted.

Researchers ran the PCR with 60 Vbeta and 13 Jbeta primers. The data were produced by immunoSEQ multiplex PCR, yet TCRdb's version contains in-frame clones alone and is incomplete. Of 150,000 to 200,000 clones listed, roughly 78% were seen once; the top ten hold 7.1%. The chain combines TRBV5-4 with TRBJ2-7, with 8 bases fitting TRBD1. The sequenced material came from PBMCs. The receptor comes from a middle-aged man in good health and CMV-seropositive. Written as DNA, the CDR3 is TGTGCCAGCAGATCGGACAGGGCGCCGTACGAGCAGTACTTC. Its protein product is CASRSDRAPYEQYF.